Below are 27 T cell receptor beta chains sequenced from a single sample in a study of blood T cells in healthy people across ages. A sample-barcoded 5' primer and a J-beta primer mix were used in a second PCR of roughly 7 to 11 cycles. TCRdb independently ran MiXCR on the 5' RACE reads; one entry per CDR3 protein. Of approximately 680,000 distinct CDR3 sequences listed, approximately 30% were seen once; the top ten hold about 16%. The sequenced material came from blood. These receptors were obtained from a woman of 80 years or more in good health.

A remark on this clonotype: This may be a read error: a much more frequent sequence differs by one nucleotide. This chain uses TRBV20-1 with TRBJ2-1; D gene ambiguous. With the DNA end fitting TRBJ2-7 better, the J assignment may be wrong. Germline V CDR1 and CDR2: DFQATT, SNEGSKA (reference sequence). The CDR3 runs to 14 residues. The CDR3 DNA reads TGCAGTGCTAGAACGAGACTCTCCTACAATGAGCAGTACTTC. This gives the protein CSARTRLSYNEQYF.

This clonotype came up many times. The chain employs TRBV20-1 and TRBJ1-1; D is unclear. V was cut by 5 bases and J by 0 bases, with 10 bases left in between. This CDR3 has 13 amino acids. Germline values: CDR1 DFQATT, CDR2 SNEGSKA (reference sequence). The CDR3 loop reads CSAPRFMNTEAFF. In DNA form, the CDR3 reads TGCAGTGCTCCCCGATTCATGAACACTGAAGCTTTCTTT.

This sequence joins TRBV20-1 and TRBJ1-6; 9 bases map to TRBD1. Germline lookup yields CDR1 DFQATT and CDR2 SNEGSKA (reference sequence). There are 13 residues in the CDR3. V trimming: 6 bases; J trimming: 8 bases; junction bases outside the gene matches: 5. The DNA of the CDR3 is TGCAGTGCGGGGGGACAGGGTGATTCACCCCTCCACTTT. It encodes CSAGGQGDSPLHF.

On this clonotype itself: A much larger clone is a single base away; this may be a read error. The gene calls are TRBV4-3 and TRBJ2-1, with 7 positions matching TRBD2. The V segment lost 2 bases and the J segment 0 bases; nucleotides outside the gene matches: 4. Per germline, CDR1 LGHNA and CDR2 YSLEER. CDR3 length: 16 amino acids. The chain's CDR3 is CASSQNQRGSYNEQFF. The DNA of the CDR3 is TGCGCCAGCAGCCAAAATCAGCGGGGCTCCTACAATGAGCAGTTCTTC.

As to this clonotype: A much larger clone differs from this one at a single base, so this may be a read error. The CDR3 nucleotides are TGTGCCAGCAGCCAAGAGGGAGGGACAGGGGGCTTTGAGCAGTTCTTC. This translates into CASSQEGGTGGFEQFF. The rearrangement uses TRBV3-1 and TRBJ2-1; 12 bases agree with TRBD1. Germline CDR1 LGHDT, CDR2 YNNKEL (reference sequence). The CDR3 is 16 amino acids. V shed 0 bases, J shed 9 bases, and the junction held 6 bases outside the gene matches.

About this clonotype: A single base separates this from a much larger clone, so it may be a read error. V gene TRBV10-3 combines with J gene TRBJ1-2; the D gene is possibly TRBD1 (6 bases). Germline lookup yields CDR1 ENHRY and CDR2 SYGVKD. This CDR3 spans 14 amino acids. The V end was cut by 8 bases, the J end by 8 bases, with 21 bases between. In DNA form, the CDR3 reads TGTGCCATCGGCTCCAGGGGCCTACAGGTGGGCTACACCTTC. Translation gives CAIGSRGLQVGYTF.

Comment on this clonotype: A much larger clone differs by one base, so this may be a read error. This rearrangement joins TRBV11-2 to TRBJ2-5; 15 positions match TRBD2. The CDR3 length is 17 residues. From germline, CDR1 is SGHAT and CDR2 FQNNGV. CDR3 bases: TGTGCCAGCAGTCCCGGGACTAGCGGGGGGACACAAGAGGCCCAGTACTTC. Residues: CASSPGTSGGTQEAQYF.

The rearrangement uses TRBV9 and TRBJ2-5; 15 bases are a match to TRBD2. The CDR3 spans 15 residues. Losses at the gene ends were 3 bases for V and 5 bases for J; bases not matched to a gene: 2. CDR1 SGDLS and CDR2 YYNGEE come from the germline V gene. The CDR3 is CASSGGTSGGETQYF. In DNA, the CDR3 is TGTGCCAGCAGCGGGGGGACTAGCGGGGGGGAGACCCAGTACTTC.

This CDR3 reads CASSENGQGNQPQHF. Here the CDR3 DNA reads TGCGCCAGCAGCGAAAATGGACAGGGGAATCAGCCCCAGCATTTT. The chain recombines TRBV5-1 with TRBJ1-5, with 9 bases identical to TRBD1. Losses at the gene ends were 4 bases for V and 4 bases for J; bases not matched to a gene: 6. The CDR3 length is 15 residues. In germline, CDR1 is SGHRS, CDR2 YFSETQ.

The chain carries TRBV7-2 and TRBJ1-2; 9 bases map to TRBD1. The V and J ends lost 5 bases and 8 bases, in that order; junction bases with no gene match: 9. The V gene's germline CDR1 is SGHTA and CDR2 FQGNSA. There are 14 residues in the CDR3. This chain's CDR3 is CASSPPQGATGYTF. The CDR3 region has the DNA TGTGCCAGCAGCCCTCCACAGGGGGCAACGGGCTACACCTTC.

This clonotype was picked up many times. V usage is TRBV3-1 and J usage is TRBJ2-3; 9 bases align to TRBD2. Germline V lookup: CDR1 LGHDT, CDR2 YNNKEL (reference sequence). The CDR3 has 15 residues. The trim removed 3 bases at V and 7 bases at J, leaving 8 bases unmatched. The CDR3 nucleotides are TGTGCCAGCAGCCAGTCCGGGACTAGCTTTTATACGCAGTATTTT. This gives the protein CASSQSGTSFYTQYF.

This clonotype came up many times. The chain couples TRBV12-3 or TRBV12-4 to TRBJ2-1; 15 bases align to TRBD2. V was clipped by 5 bases and J by 14 bases; unmatched bases: 10. The CDR3 is 15 residues long. This chain's CDR3 is CASSPPGLAGGAKFF. In DNA, the CDR3 is TGTGCCAGCAGTCCTCCCGGACTAGCGGGGGGGGCGAAGTTCTTC.

The sample holds many counts of this clonotype. The chain is built from TRBV7-2 and TRBJ2-7, with TRBD1 matching 8 bases. With 5 bases clipped from V and 3 bases from J, the junction kept 9 bases outside the gene matches. Germline CDR1 and CDR2: SGHTA and FQGNSA. This CDR3 is 15 amino acids long. The chain's CDR3 is CASSPTSGGGYEQYF. In DNA, the CDR3 is TGTGCCAGCAGCCCGACTTCAGGGGGCGGCTACGAGCAGTACTTC.

About this clonotype itself: A much larger clone lies a single base off, so this may be a read error. The chain combines TRBV9 with TRBJ2-1; perhaps TRBD2 as D (6 bases). Germline CDR1 SGDLS, CDR2 YYNGEE. There are 14 residues in the CDR3. The CDR3 protein is CARSVGRFGGEQFF. The CDR3 DNA is TGTGCCCGCAGCGTAGGGCGATTCGGGGGTGAGCAGTTCTTC.

V gene TRBV6-5 combines with J gene TRBJ1-1; 10 positions match TRBD1. Trimming at V came to 8 bases and at J to 0 bases, leaving 9 bases not matched to a gene. The germline gives CDR1 MNHEY, CDR2 SVGAGI. CDR3 length equals 16 residues. CDR3: CASATRTGGMNTEAFF. CDR3 coding DNA: TGTGCCAGCGCGACTAGGACAGGGGGTATGAACACTGAAGCTTTCTTT.

The chain uses TRBV4-3 and TRBJ1-2; no firm D call. There are 18 residues in the CDR3. Per germline, CDR1 LGHNA and CDR2 YSLEER. The V gene lost 0 bases and the J gene lost 1 base, with 18 bases spanning the gap. The DNA of the CDR3 is TGCGCCAGCAGCCAAGAGACCCCGGGGTCAGCTGATAACTATGGCTACACCTTC. Its translation is CASSQETPGSADNYGYTF.

Worth noting for this clonotype: An end of the junction differs from the germline gene, which may be a read error. The chain has TRBV20-1 and TRBJ2-1; D assignment may be TRBD1 or TRBD2 (5 bases each). The germline V gene has CDR1 DFQATT and CDR2 SNEGSKA (reference sequence). CDR3 size: 13 residues. CDR3 coding DNA: TGCAGTGCTAGCGGGGCCACTTACAATGAGCGGTACTTC. The encoded protein is CSASGATYNERYF.

The V gene is TRBV7-9, the J gene TRBJ2-1, with 14 bases that match TRBD2. This CDR3 comprises 20 residues. The J segment lost 0 bases and the V segment lost 4 bases, leaving 11 bases of the junction unmatched. Germline V CDR1 and CDR2: SEHNR, FQNEAQ (reference sequence). The CDR3 sequence is CASSSTPGLAGDSSYNEQFF. The CDR3 DNA sequence: TGTGCCAGCAGCTCGACTCCGGGACTAGCGGGGGACTCCTCCTACAATGAGCAGTTCTTC. The full variable domain, rest sourced from reference TRBV7-9 and TRBJ2-1, is DTGVSQNPRHKITKRGQNVTFRCDPISEHNRLYWYRQTLGQGPEFLTYFQNEAQLEKSRLLSDRFSAERPKGSFSTLEIQRTEQGDSAMYLCASSSTPGLAGDSSYNEQFFGPGTRLTVL.

This clonotype is medium-sized in the sample. This chain joins TRBV20-1 and TRBJ2-7; D perhaps matches TRBD1 (6 bases). Germline CDR1 reads DFQATT; CDR2 reads SNEGSKA (reference sequence). CDR3 length: 16 amino acids. V was cut by 0 bases and J by 2 bases, with 17 bases left in between. CDR3 coding DNA: TGCAGTGCTAGAGATAATTCGGGACACTTAGCCTACGAGCAGTACTTC. Residues: CSARDNSGHLAYEQYF.

The V call is TRBV20-1, the J call TRBJ2-1; 8 bases are a match to TRBD1. J was trimmed by 6 bases and V by 4 bases; bases with no gene match: 2. This CDR3 spans 12 amino acids. Looked up from germline, CDR1 is DFQATT and CDR2 is SNEGSKA (reference sequence). CDR3 amino acids: CSATGGINEQFF. The DNA of the CDR3 is TGCAGTGCTACAGGGGGCATCAATGAGCAGTTCTTC.

In regard to this clonotype: Given a much more abundant clone one base away, this may be a read error. This sequence joins TRBV18 and TRBJ2-3; D may be TRBD1 (6 bases). CDR1 is KGHSH, CDR2 LQKENI, per germline. The CDR3 runs 15 residues. V was trimmed by 3 bases and J by 2 bases, leaving 12 bases between them. The CDR3: CASSPPGAVTDTQYF. CDR3 nucleotide sequence: TGTGCCAGCTCACCGCCAGGGGCGGTCACAGATACGCAGTATTTT.

This clonotype turned up a few times. This may arise from a read error, as a much more abundant clone is one base away. This chain connects TRBV7-9 to TRBJ2-6; D is undetermined. Trimming left V 2 bases short and J 12 bases short, with 2 bases between. Germline V gene lookup returns CDR1 SEHNR and CDR2 FQNEAQ (reference sequence). This CDR3 region has 10 residues. The CDR3 spells CASSLSVLTF. The CDR3 DNA reads TGTGCCAGCAGCTTAAGCGTCCTGACTTTC. Filled out from reference TRBV7-9 and TRBJ2-6, the complete variable domain reads DTGVSQNPRHKITKRGQNVTFRCDPISEHNRLYWYRQTLGQGPEFLTYFQNEAQLEKSRLLSDRFSAERPKGSFSTLEIQRTEQGDSAMYLCASSLSVLTFGAGSRLTVL.

Only a few counts were recorded for this clonotype. The V gene is TRBV6-2 or TRBV6-3, the J gene TRBJ1-4; D ambiguous. Germline V gene sequence: CDR1 MNHEY, CDR2 SVGEGT. V gave up 7 bases and J gave up 0 bases, with 9 bases separating them. There are 14 residues in the CDR3. The CDR3 DNA reads TGTGCCAGCACGCGCGGGGCAACTAATGAAAAACTGTTTTTT. It codes for CASTRGATNEKLFF.

This clonotype was seen repeatedly, ten times or more. The J gene is TRBJ1-5, the V gene TRBV6-5; 9 bases line up with TRBD1. CDR1 and CDR2 from the germline V gene are MNHEY and SVGAGI. Trimming removed 6 bases from V and 5 bases from J; junction bases left unmatched: 8. The CDR3 covers 15 residues. CDR3 nucleotide sequence: TGTGCCAGCAGCCCGGACAGGGGCTCGGATCAGCCCCAGCATTTT. As protein: CASSPDRGSDQPQHF.

Concerning this clonotype itself: This could be a read error, since a much larger clone is one nucleotide away. The V call is TRBV2, the J call TRBJ2-7; D gene unclear. Trimming pared 5 bases from V and 7 bases from J, leaving 15 bases between. Germline CDR1 reads SNHLY; CDR2 reads FYNNEI. This CDR3 contains 13 residues. The CDR3 loop reads CASSSGRSNEQYF. DNA for the CDR3: TGTGCCAGCAGTTCTGGAAGGAGCAATGAGCAGTACTTC.

In its sample, this clonotype was seen a few times. The gene calls are TRBV9 and TRBJ1-5, with D uncertain. Germline V gene sequence: CDR1 SGDLS, CDR2 YYNGEE. Trimming took off 0 bases at V and 5 bases at J, with 9 bases between the two ends. The CDR3 runs to 14 residues. CDR3 amino acids: CASSVGPQDQPQHF. The CDR3 DNA reads as TGTGCCAGCAGCGTAGGGCCGCAGGATCAGCCCCAGCATTTT.

This clonotype has at least ten counts. The chain is built from TRBV5-1 and TRBJ2-5; TRBD2 aligns across 9 bases. The V segment lost 0 bases and the J segment 5 bases; nucleotides outside the gene matches: 8. This CDR3 has 16 amino acids. Germline V gene data show CDR1 as SGHRS and CDR2 as YFSETQ. The chain's CDR3 is CASSLALRGGLETQYF. CDR3 DNA sequence: TGCGCCAGCAGCTTGGCCTTGCGGGGGGGCCTTGAGACCCAGTACTTC.